Listed below are T cell receptor beta chains from one sample, sequenced in a study of control samples from healthy donors and cancer patients. Produced via immunoSEQ multiplex PCR; TCRdb's table is partial and in-frame only. Of about 130,000 clones in the sample, 80% to 95% were seen once. The sequencing input was blood. The receptors originated from a man younger than 35 in good health. CDR3s include the opening cysteine and the closing phenylalanine or tryptophan. The D gene is left open where the match is weak. The size entry is marked missing in some rows and otherwise reads once, few, many or a size class.

d_gene | abundance | j_gene | v_gene | CDR3nt | CDR3aa
NA | NA | TRBJ2-3 | TRBV6-5 | TGTGCCAGCAGTTACGCCGCTACCACAGATACGCAGTATTTT | CASSYAATTDTQYF
TRBD2 | NA | TRBJ2-1 | TRBV28 | TGTGCCAGCAGGGGGACTAGCGGGGGGGCCGGTGAGCAGTTCTTC | CASRGTSGGAGEQFF
NA | NA | TRBJ2-4 | TRBV7-8 | TGTGCCAGCAGTAACAGGGAAGCCAAAAACATTCAGTACTTC | CASSNREAKNIQYF
NA | NA | TRBJ2-2 | TRBV9 | TGTGCCAGCAGCGTAGTCGGGAATAGGGACACCGGGGAGCTGTTTTTT | CASSVVGNRDTGELFF
TRBD2 | few | TRBJ2-3 | TRBV19 | TGTGCCAGTAGGTCTGTGGCTAGCGGGAGGATGGGGACTAGCACAGATACGCAGTATTTT | CASRSVASGRMGTSTDTQYF
NA | NA | TRBJ1-6 | TRBV6-1 | TGTGCCAGCAGTGAAGAAGAGTTCAGTACCTCCTATAATTCACCCCTCCACTTT | CASSEEEFSTSYNSPLHF
NA | NA | TRBJ1-2 | TRBV9 | TGTGCCAGCAGCGCCACTAAAGGACCCCGCTATGGCTACACCTTC | CASSATKGPRYGYTF
NA | NA | TRBJ1-6 | TRBV13 | TGTGCCAGCAGCTTAGCCGGACAAAAGAATTCACCCCTCCACTTT | CASSLAGQKNSPLHF
NA | NA | TRBJ1-3 | TRBV6-5 | TGTGCCAGCGGGACCCTGGGAAACACCATATATTTT | CASGTLGNTIYF
NA | few | TRBJ1-3 | TRBV4-1 | TGCGCCAGCAGCCAAGATTGGGAGGGGTTGGAAAACACCATATATTTT | CASSQDWEGLENTIYF
NA | NA | TRBJ2-7 | TRBV30 | TGTGCCTGGAGTCAGGGTTTGGACGAGCAGTACTTC | CAWSQGLDEQYF
NA | NA | TRBJ2-1 | TRBV2 | TGTGCCAGCAGTGGGGCGGGGACTGCAGGTTGGAGTGAGCAGTTCTTC | CASSGAGTAGWSEQFF
TRBD2 | NA | TRBJ2-2 | TRBV4-1 | TGCGCCAGCAGCCAGGGGACTAGCGGTAACACCGGGGAGCTGTTTTTT | CASSQGTSGNTGELFF
NA | NA | TRBJ1-5 | TRBV4-2 | TGTGCCAGCAGCCAAGATCAGAGCAATCAGCCCCAGCATTTT | CASSQDQSNQPQHF
TRBD1 | NA | TRBJ1-4 | TRBV3-1/TRBV3-2 | TGTGCCAGCAGCCAAGACAGGGGGCGCGTCATAGTCCCGGAAAAACTGTTTTTT | CASSQDRGRVIVPEKLFF
TRBD1 | NA | TRBJ1-6 | TRBV4-1 | TGCGCCAGCAGCCAAGAAGGGACAGGGGGTAGTTCACCCCTCCACTTT | CASSQEGTGGSSPLHF
NA | NA | TRBJ1-1 | TRBV5-1 | TGCGCCAGCAGCTTGGAGCCGGGGGCCGGCACTGAAGCTTTCTTT | CASSLEPGAGTEAFF
NA | NA | TRBJ2-1 | TRBV2 | TGTGCCAGCAGTGAAGAGGGCCGCAATGAGCAGTTCTTC | CASSEEGRNEQFF
NA | once | TRBJ2-3 | TRBV11-3 | TGTGCCAGCAGCTCAGGGGGGGATACGCAGTATTTT | CASSSGGDTQYF
NA | once | TRBJ2-6 | TRBV5-6 | TGTGCCAGCAGCTTGGGGTTCTCTGGGGCCAACGTCCTGACTTTC | CASSLGFSGANVLTF
NA | few | TRBJ1-3 | TRBV9 | TGTGCCAGCAGCGTAGATCTTAGAGGGGGGACAACTGGAAACACCATATATTTT | CASSVDLRGGTTGNTIYF
NA | NA | TRBJ1-1 | TRBV11-3 | TGTGCCAGCAGTCCACGAGGCAGCCCGATCGGGTACACTGAAGCTTTCTTT | CASSPRGSPIGYTEAFF
TRBD2 | NA | TRBJ2-1 | TRBV19 | TGTGCCAGTAGTTATCGGGGGGTCACCTACAATGAGCAGTTCTTC | CASSYRGVTYNEQFF
NA | once | TRBJ1-6 | TRBV5-6 | TGTGCCAGCAGCCCCGGGGGCTCTAGCTCCTATAATTCACCCCTCCACTTT | CASSPGGSSSYNSPLHF
TRBD2 | once | TRBJ2-4 | TRBV7-9 | TGTGCCAGCAGCTCGCGGGCGGGAGAAGGGCCGGCCAAAAACATTCAGTACTTC | CASSSRAGEGPAKNIQYF
NA | NA | TRBJ1-4 | TRBV11-2 | TGTGCCAGCAGCCCCCCCGGGCTAGCAAGCGAAAAACTGTTTTTT | CASSPPGLASEKLFF
NA | NA | TRBJ2-1 | TRBV25-1 | TGTGCCAGCAGTGAATTAGGGGTCCAATTCGGGGAGGTGAATGAGCAGTTCTTC | CASSELGVQFGEVNEQFF
TRBD1 | NA | TRBJ1-2 | TRBV29-1 | TGCAGCGGGGGACAGGTCGGGATGAACTATGGCTACACCTTC | CSGGQVGMNYGYTF
NA | NA | TRBJ1-1 | TRBV19 | TGTGCCAGCTACGACAGTAAAGGTGAAGCTTTCTTT | CASYDSKGEAFF
NA | NA | TRBJ1-1 | TRBV28 | TGTGCCAGCAGTTTGAGTCATATGGCCGCTGAAGCTTTCTTT | CASSLSHMAAEAFF
NA | NA | TRBJ2-2 | TRBV25-1 | TGTGCCAGCAGTGAGACAGCCCCCTGGAACACCGGGGAGCTGTTTTTT | CASSETAPWNTGELFF
NA | NA | TRBJ1-1 | TRBV27 | TGTGCCAGCAGTTTCCCCGGGAAAGAAGCTTTCTTT | CASSFPGKEAFF
NA | NA | TRBJ1-5 | TRBV5-8 | TGTGCCAGCAGCCCCGACGGACAGCCCCAGCATTTT | CASSPDGQPQHF
TRBD1 | once | TRBJ2-7 | TRBV9 | TGTGCCAGCAGGAACAGGGGGCTAACCTACGAGCAGTACTTC | CASRNRGLTYEQYF
TRBD1 | NA | TRBJ2-2 | TRBV6-5 | TGTGCCAGCAGTTACTTAACAGGGGCCAACACCGGGGAGCTGTTTTTT | CASSYLTGANTGELFF
NA | once | TRBJ1-2 | TRBV2 | TGTGCCAGCAGTGAAGACATCCCGGGGTATGGCTACACCTTC | CASSEDIPGYGYTF
NA | NA | TRBJ2-1 | TRBV15 | TGTGCCACCAGCAGAGTCGGTCGGACGAGGAATGAGCAGTTCTTC | CATSRVGRTRNEQFF
NA | once | TRBJ1-4 | TRBV27 | TGTGCCAGCAGCTACAGGGAATACGGAAAACTGTTTTTT | CASSYREYGKLFF